This T cell receptor (beta chain) was retrieved from a study of blood T cell repertoires in COVID-19. Study summary: In each case, the material was cDNA or gDNA derived from T cells, B-cell-depleted T cells, or PBMCs.

Produced via immunoSEQ multiplex PCR; TCRdb's table is partial and in-frame only. Seen here are under 200,000 clones, 88% observed once, and the top ten hold roughly 25%. Deletions cut 1 base from V and 0 bases from J, with 7 bases between. Germline loops: CDR1 MNHNY, CDR2 SVGAGI (reference sequence). The CDR3 runs 16 residues. This clonotype originated in a man in his sixties with acute or convalescent COVID-19. V gene TRBV6-6 combines with J gene TRBJ1-6; no firm D call. The sequencing sample was made of peripheral blood. DNA of the CDR3: TGTGCCAGCAGTTACTTTGGTAGCTCCTATAATTCACCCCTCCACTTT. Protein product: CASSYFGSSYNSPLHF.